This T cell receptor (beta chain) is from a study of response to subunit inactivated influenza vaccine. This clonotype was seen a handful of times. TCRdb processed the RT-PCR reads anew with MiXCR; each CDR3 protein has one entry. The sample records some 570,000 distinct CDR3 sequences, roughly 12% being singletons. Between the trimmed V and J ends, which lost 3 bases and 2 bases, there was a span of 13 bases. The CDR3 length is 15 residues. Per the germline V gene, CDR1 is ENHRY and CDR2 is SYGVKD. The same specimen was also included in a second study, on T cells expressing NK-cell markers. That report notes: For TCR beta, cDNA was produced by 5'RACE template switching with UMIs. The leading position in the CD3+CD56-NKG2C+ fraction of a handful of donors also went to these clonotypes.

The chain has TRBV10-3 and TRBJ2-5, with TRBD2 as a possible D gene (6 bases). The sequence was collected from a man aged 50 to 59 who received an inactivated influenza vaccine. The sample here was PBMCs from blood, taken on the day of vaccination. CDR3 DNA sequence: TGTGCCATCAGTGAAAACGGGGGACCTCAAGAGACCCAGTACTTC. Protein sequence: CAISENGGPQETQYF.